This passage covers 23 T cell receptor beta chains from one sample sequenced in a study of T cells in localized non-small cell lung cancer. Only in-frame clones appear in the TCRdb table, and some are missing; sequencing was by immunoSEQ multiplex PCR. The sample lists about 1,500 clones; around 24% were seen once. Source: normal lung tissue next to the tumor, taken before any cancer treatment. All receptors derive from a female donor older than 55 with stage I lung adenocarcinoma.

This rearrangement joins TRBV29-1 to TRBJ2-1; D is possibly TRBD2 (5 bases). This CDR3 has 13 residues. From germline, CDR1 is SQVTM and CDR2 ANQGSEA. Trimming pared 4 bases from V and 5 bases from J, leaving 12 bases between. CDR3 loop: CSVGEPSDNEQFF. Here the CDR3 DNA reads TGCAGCGTTGGGGAGCCGTCCGACAATGAGCAGTTCTTC.

CDR3 coding DNA: TGCGCCAGCAGTGAGACTAGTTATGCTGAGCAGTTCTTC. It is translated as CASSETSYAEQFF. V gene TRBV10-1 combines with J gene TRBJ2-1; D perhaps matches TRBD2 (5 bases). The germline V gene has CDR1 WNHNN and CDR2 SYGVQD (reference sequence). This CDR3 is 13 amino acids long. Trimming pared 2 bases from V and 9 bases from J, leaving 11 bases between.

This clone is classed as medium-sized. A junction end diverges from the germline sequence, so it may reflect a read error. The chain carries TRBV6-8 and TRBJ1-2; D is perhaps TRBD1 (5 bases). Germline loops: CDR1 MNHGY, CDR2 SAAAGT. CDR3 size: 13 residues. CDR3 region: CAISGGINYGYTF. CDR3 nucleotide sequence: TGTGCCATCAGTGGGGGGATTAACTATGGCTACACCTTC.

V and J are TRBV11-3 and TRBJ1-1, with D maybe TRBD1 (5 bases). V was shortened by 0 bases and J by 3 bases, with 11 bases between the two germline ends. Germline assignment: CDR1 SGHNT and CDR2 YENEEA. The CDR3 covers 15 residues. The CDR3 loop is CASSLDPGLDTEAFF. The DNA of the CDR3 is TGTGCCAGCAGCTTAGATCCAGGGTTGGACACTGAAGCTTTCTTT.

This clone was recorded a few times. The chain employs TRBV27 and TRBJ1-3, with D hard to call. The CDR3 covers 15 residues. Germline assignment: CDR1 MNHEY and CDR2 SMNVEV (reference sequence). V lost 8 bases and J lost 4, with 18 bases in between. As DNA, the CDR3 is TGTGCCAGCCGTACGATGCGGGAAGGCGGAAACACCATATATTTT. Its protein product is CASRTMREGGNTIYF.

The chain combines TRBV19 with TRBJ1-4, with unresolved D. The CDR3 covers 13 residues. Trimming removed 7 bases from V and 8 bases from J, with 14 bases in between. CDR1 and CDR2 (germline): LNHDA, SQIVND (reference sequence). The DNA for the CDR3 is TGTGCCAGTACCATAGAAGGAAGGGAAAAACTGTTTTTT. Translated, it gives CASTIEGREKLFF. The full variable domain, with the rest looked up from reference TRBV19 and TRBJ1-4, is DGGITQSPKYLFRKEGQNVTLSCEQNLNHDAMYWYRQDPGQGLRLIYYSQIVNDFQKGDIAEGYSVSREKKESFPLTVTSAQKNPTAFYLCASTIEGREKLFFGSGTQLSVL.

In its sample, this clone is large. The chain employs TRBV11-3 and TRBJ1-2, with D maybe TRBD1 (5 bases). The CDR3 has 14 residues. Germline V gives CDR1 SGHNT, CDR2 YENEEA. V was trimmed by 0 bases and J by 6 bases, leaving 11 bases between them. CDR3 nucleotides: TGTGCCAGCAGCTTAGACAGGTCCAGGGATGGCTACACCTTC. As protein: CASSLDRSRDGYTF.

The rearrangement joins TRBV5-1 to TRBJ1-1; the D is unclear. CDR3 length equals 14 residues. Germline V CDR1 and CDR2: SGHRS, YFSETQ. Trimming removed 3 bases from V and 0 bases from J, with 9 bases in between. This chain's CDR3 is CASSSNRLNTEAFF. Written as DNA, the CDR3 is TGCGCCAGCAGCTCAAACCGTCTGAACACTGAAGCTTTCTTT. The full variable domain, completed using reference TRBV5-1 and TRBJ1-1, is KAGVTQTPRYLIKTRGQQVTLSCSPISGHRSVSWYQQTPGQGLQFLFEYFSETQRNKGNFPGRFSGRQFSNSRSEMNVSTLELGDSALYLCASSSNRLNTEAFFGQGTRLTVV.

The rearrangement uses TRBV6-8 and TRBJ1-5; a weak D match, TRBD1 (6 bases). With 0 bases removed from V and 8 bases from J, the gap between germline ends came to 14 bases. From germline, CDR1 is MNHGY and CDR2 SAAAGT. The CDR3 spans 15 residues. The CDR3 DNA is TGTGCCAGCAGTTACTCGTCGGGGGCGAAGGAGCCCCAGCATTTT. Residues: CASSYSSGAKEPQHF.

This clone is categorized as large. The chain has TRBV12-5 and TRBJ2-1; 8 bases map to TRBD2. Trimming took 1 base from V and 15 from J; bases not matched to a gene: 8. The CDR3 spans 13 residues. CDR1 is LGHNT and CDR2 is FRNRAP in the germline V gene. CDR3 protein: CASGLGSGLGLFF. CDR3 coding DNA: TGTGCTAGTGGTTTGGGCTCGGGACTAGGGTTGTTCTTC.

V and J are TRBV6-8 and TRBJ2-1; possibly TRBD1 for D (6 bases). Trimming shortened V by 4 bases and J by 7 bases, and 14 bases separated the two germline ends. Germline V lookup: CDR1 MNHGY, CDR2 SAAAGT. This CDR3 spans 14 amino acids. CDR3 loop: CASSSTPTGNEQFF. Here the CDR3 DNA reads TGTGCCAGCAGTTCCACCCCCACAGGGAATGAGCAGTTCTTC.

V is TRBV12-5 and J is TRBJ2-1; D may be TRBD2 (5 bases). The CDR3 covers 15 residues. Trimming stripped 7 bases from V and 3 bases from J, with 16 bases between. Per germline, CDR1 LGHNT and CDR2 FRNRAP. CDR3 DNA sequence: TGTGCTAGTGCCAAGGACTCTATAAGCTACAATGAGCAGTTCTTC. The encoded protein is CASAKDSISYNEQFF.

This clone has only a few counts. The chain joins TRBV5-1 to TRBJ2-4; no clear D. Trimming cost V 3 bases and J 8 bases, with 21 bases left between them. The CDR3 is made up of 16 amino acids. Germline CDR1 and CDR2: SGHRS and YFSETQ. As DNA, the CDR3 is TGCGCCAGCAGCTCTATCCCGGGCCTTACTGGGGACATTCAGTACTTC. This translates into CASSSIPGLTGDIQYF.

In DNA, the CDR3 is TGTGCCAGCAGCCACGATGCCGGGACTAGCGGACAAGAGACCCAGTACTTC. Translation gives CASSHDAGTSGQETQYF. The chain joins TRBV11-3 to TRBJ2-5; 11 bases map to TRBD2. With 5 bases clipped from V and 2 bases from J, the junction kept 10 bases outside the gene matches. Germline V gene lookup returns CDR1 SGHNT and CDR2 YENEEA. The CDR3 is 17 residues long.

The chain has TRBV10-1 and TRBJ1-1; D is uncertain. The length of the CDR3 is 11 residues. The germline V gene encodes CDR1 WNHNN and CDR2 SYGVQD (reference sequence). Trimming left V 5 bases short and J 0 bases short, with 1 base between. The CDR3 nucleotides read TGCGCCAGCAGTATGAACACTGAAGCTTTCTTT. Amino acids: CASSMNTEAFF.

In this sample, this clone turned up a few times. In DNA, the CDR3 is TGTGCCAGCAGTTCTCGACAGGGGGCCGTTGGTAGCACTGAAGCTTTCTTT. It is translated as CASSSRQGAVGSTEAFF. The V and J genes are TRBV9 and TRBJ1-1; TRBD1 matches at 10 bases. Germline CDR1 SGDLS, CDR2 YYNGEE. The length of the CDR3 is 17 residues. The V segment lost 5 bases and the J segment 4 bases; nucleotides outside the gene matches: 14.

By share, this clone ranks as medium-sized. The J gene is TRBJ1-1, the V gene TRBV11-3, with 9 bases lining up with TRBD1. V gave up 2 bases and J gave up 5 bases; unmatched junction bases: 15. CDR1 SGHNT and CDR2 YENEEA come from the germline V gene. The CDR3 sequence is 18 residues long. CDR3 nucleotide sequence: TGTGCCAGCAGCTTACCTACAGTGGGACAGGGCGGGAAAACTGAAGCTTTCTTT. This translates into CASSLPTVGQGGKTEAFF.

J is TRBJ2-2 and V is TRBV19, with 7 bases fitting TRBD1. Per germline, CDR1 LNHDA and CDR2 SQIVND (reference sequence). The CDR3 has 14 residues. Losses at the gene ends were 3 bases for V and 8 bases for J; bases not matched to a gene: 6. The CDR3 DNA sequence: TGTGCCAGTAGTATGAGACAGGGTTCGGGGGAGCTGTTTTTT. Encoded protein: CASSMRQGSGELFF.

This clone was picked up a small number of times. The chain is built from TRBV7-4 and TRBJ2-5; a possible D gene is TRBD2 (5 bases). The V end was cut by 5 bases, the J end by 10 bases, with 17 bases between. This CDR3 spans 13 amino acids. Germline V CDR1 and CDR2: SGHVT, SQSDAQ. The CDR3 loop reads CASSLTLNGDQYF. As DNA, the CDR3 is TGTGCCAGCAGCCTTACCTTGAACGGGGACCAGTACTTC.

This clone turned up a few times. The chain joins TRBV6-8 to TRBJ1-1; 7 bases align to TRBD1. Looked up from germline, CDR1 is MNHGY and CDR2 is SAAAGT. Trimming at V came to 5 bases and at J to 6 bases, leaving 9 bases not matched to a gene. The CDR3 covers 14 residues. CDR3 sequence: CASSKTGNLAEAFF. Here the CDR3 DNA reads TGTGCCAGCAGTAAGACAGGGAATCTGGCTGAAGCTTTCTTT.

V usage is TRBV11-3 and J usage is TRBJ1-4; TRBD1 agrees at 9 bases. There are 14 residues in the CDR3. Germline V gene lookup returns CDR1 SGHNT and CDR2 YENEEA. V shed 5 bases and J 7 bases; nucleotides not matched to a gene: 5. The CDR3 spells CASSLTGGSEKLFF. As DNA, the CDR3 is TGTGCCAGCAGCCTCACAGGGGGCTCTGAAAAACTGTTTTTT.

The chain recombines TRBV29-1 with TRBJ1-1, with D maybe TRBD1 (5 bases). V lost 3 bases and J 1 base, leaving 12 bases between the germline ends. The CDR3 length is 14 residues. Germline values: CDR1 SQVTM, CDR2 ANQGSEA. This chain's CDR3 is CSVEARGANTEAFF. The CDR3 bases are TGCAGCGTTGAGGCGAGGGGCGCGAACACTGAAGCTTTCTTT.

The J gene is TRBJ2-4, the V gene TRBV10-2; D tentatively fits TRBD1 or TRBD2 (7 bases each). CDR3 length equals 21 residues. The ends were cut back, 2 bases at V and 0 bases at J, with 26 bases in the middle. In germline, CDR1 is WSHSY, CDR2 SAAADI. CDR3 sequence reads: CASSEGLGGGTHFLAKNIQYF. DNA for the CDR3: TGCGCCAGCAGTGAGGGGTTGGGAGGGGGCACCCACTTCCTAGCCAAAAACATTCAGTACTTC.